This TCR beta chain was documented in a study of T cell responses to AZD1222 COVID-19 vaccine. Study at large: Second-dose schedules of about 4 or about 12 weeks were combined. The study, taken as a whole, reports: After the peak T cell response, and only then, were repertoires sampled. With two AZD1222 doses given, Spike-specific TCR breadth and depth both rose. Variant regions that are unmutated are reportedly the target of nearly half of spike-specific TCRs.

Comment on this clone: Antigen unknown.

The repertoire was sequenced with immunoSEQ multiplex PCR; TCRdb's copy has only in-frame clones and lacks some. The sample has 120,000 to 150,000 clones, approximately 89% seen once. Per germline, CDR1 SGDLS and CDR2 YYNGEE. This CDR3 contains 14 residues. The germline V and J ends were trimmed by 3 bases and 0 bases, with 7 bases remaining between them. The sample consisted of peripheral blood, taken on day 0 of AZD1222 vaccination. The V and J genes are TRBV9 and TRBJ2-1; no clear D gene. The TCR comes from an adult in good health. This CDR3 reads CASSAAGSYNEQFF. CDR3 sequence (DNA): TGTGCCAGCAGCGCTGCTGGCTCCTACAATGAGCAGTTCTTC.